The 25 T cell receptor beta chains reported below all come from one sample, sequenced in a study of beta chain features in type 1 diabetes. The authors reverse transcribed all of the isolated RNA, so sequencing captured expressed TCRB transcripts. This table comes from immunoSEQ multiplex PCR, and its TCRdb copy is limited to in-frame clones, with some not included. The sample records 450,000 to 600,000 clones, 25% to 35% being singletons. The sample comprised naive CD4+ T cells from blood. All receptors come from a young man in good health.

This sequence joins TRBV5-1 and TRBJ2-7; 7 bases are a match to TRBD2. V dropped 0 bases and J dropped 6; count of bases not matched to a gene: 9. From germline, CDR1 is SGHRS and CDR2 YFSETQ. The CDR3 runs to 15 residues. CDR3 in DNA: TGCGCCAGCAGCTTGGGGACTAGACTCGCGGGCGAGCAGTACTTC. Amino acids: CASSLGTRLAGEQYF.

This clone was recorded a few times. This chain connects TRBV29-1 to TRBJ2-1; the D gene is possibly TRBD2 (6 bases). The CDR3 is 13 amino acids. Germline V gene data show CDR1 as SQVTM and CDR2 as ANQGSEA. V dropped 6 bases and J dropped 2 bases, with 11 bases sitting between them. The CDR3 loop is CSVRLGPYNEQFF. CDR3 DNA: TGCAGCGTCCGACTAGGACCCTACAATGAGCAGTTCTTC.

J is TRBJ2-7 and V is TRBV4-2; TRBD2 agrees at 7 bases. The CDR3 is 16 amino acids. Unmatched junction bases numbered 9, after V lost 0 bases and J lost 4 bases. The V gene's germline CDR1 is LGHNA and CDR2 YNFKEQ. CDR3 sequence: CASSQDRASGQYEQYF. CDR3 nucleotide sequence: TGTGCCAGCAGCCAAGATAGGGCTAGCGGACAATACGAGCAGTACTTC.

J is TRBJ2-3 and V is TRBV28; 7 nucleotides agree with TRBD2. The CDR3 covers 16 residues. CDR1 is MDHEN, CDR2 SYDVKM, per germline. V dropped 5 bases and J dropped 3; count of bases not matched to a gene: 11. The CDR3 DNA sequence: TGTGCCAGCAGTCCCCGGAAGTCCGGGGGGACAGATACGCAGTATTTT. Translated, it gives CASSPRKSGGTDTQYF. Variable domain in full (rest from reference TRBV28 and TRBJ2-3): DVKVTQSSRYLVKRTGEKVFLECVQDMDHENMFWYRQDPGLGLRLIYFSYDVKMKEKGDIPEGYSVSREKKERFSLILESASTNQTSMYLCASSPRKSGGTDTQYFGPGTRLTVL.

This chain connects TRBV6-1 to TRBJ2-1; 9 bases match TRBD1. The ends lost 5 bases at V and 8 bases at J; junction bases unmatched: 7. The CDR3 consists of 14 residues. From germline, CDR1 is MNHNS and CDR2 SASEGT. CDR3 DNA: TGTGCCAGCAGTATCCGGGACAGGGTCCATGAGCAGTTCTTC. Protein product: CASSIRDRVHEQFF.

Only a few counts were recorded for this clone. The CDR3 spells CASSGDGLGYEQYF. The CDR3 DNA is TGTGCCAGCAGCGGGGACGGCCTGGGCTACGAGCAGTACTTC. V gene TRBV7-6 combines with J gene TRBJ2-7; either TRBD1 or TRBD2 may supply D (5 bases each). Germline CDR1 SGHVS, CDR2 FNYEAQ. The CDR3 consists of 14 residues. Between the trimmed V and J ends, which lost 5 bases and 3 bases, there was a span of 14 bases. Combining the CDR3 with reference TRBV7-6 and TRBJ2-7 gives the whole variable domain GAGVSQSPRYKVTKRGQDVALRCDPISGHVSLYWYRQALGQGPEFLTYFNYEAQQDKSGLPNDRFSAERPEGSISTLTIQRTEQRDSAMYRCASSGDGLGYEQYFGPGTRLTVT.

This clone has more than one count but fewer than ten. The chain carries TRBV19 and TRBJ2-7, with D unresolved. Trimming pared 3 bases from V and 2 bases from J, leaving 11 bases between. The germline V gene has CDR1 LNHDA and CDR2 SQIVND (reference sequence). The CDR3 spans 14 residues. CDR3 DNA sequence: TGTGCCAGTAGTATTGCGGCGAGCGCCTACGAGCAGTACTTC. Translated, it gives CASSIAASAYEQYF. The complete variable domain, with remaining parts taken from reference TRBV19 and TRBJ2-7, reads DGGITQSPKYLFRKEGQNVTLSCEQNLNHDAMYWYRQDPGQGLRLIYYSQIVNDFQKGDIAEGYSVSREKKESFPLTVTSAQKNPTAFYLCASSIAASAYEQYFGPGTRLTVT.

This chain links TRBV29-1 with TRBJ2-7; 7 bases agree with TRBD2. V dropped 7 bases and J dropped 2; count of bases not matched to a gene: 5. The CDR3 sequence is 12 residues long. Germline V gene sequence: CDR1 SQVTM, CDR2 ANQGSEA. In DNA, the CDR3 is TGCAGCGCCCGAAGCGGGGCCTACGAGCAGTACTTC. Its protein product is CSARSGAYEQYF.

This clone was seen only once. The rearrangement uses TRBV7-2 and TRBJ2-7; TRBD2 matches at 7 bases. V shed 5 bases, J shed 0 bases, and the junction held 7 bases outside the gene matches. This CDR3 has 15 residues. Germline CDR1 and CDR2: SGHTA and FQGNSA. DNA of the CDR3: TGTGCCAGCAGCATTACTAGCGCCTACTCCTACGAGCAGTACTTC. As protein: CASSITSAYSYEQYF.

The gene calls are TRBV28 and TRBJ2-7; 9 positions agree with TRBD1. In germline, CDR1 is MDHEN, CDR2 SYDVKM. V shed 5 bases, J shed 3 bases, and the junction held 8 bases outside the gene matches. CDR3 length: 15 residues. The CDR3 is CASSADRGKDYEQYF. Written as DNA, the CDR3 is TGTGCCAGCAGTGCCGACAGGGGGAAGGACTACGAGCAGTACTTC.

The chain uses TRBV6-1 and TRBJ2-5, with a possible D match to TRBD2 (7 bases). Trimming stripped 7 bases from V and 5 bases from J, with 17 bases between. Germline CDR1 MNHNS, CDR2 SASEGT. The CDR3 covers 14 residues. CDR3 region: CASKASGGGETQYF. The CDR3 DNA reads TGTGCCAGCAAGGCTAGCGGAGGGGGGGAGACCCAGTACTTC.

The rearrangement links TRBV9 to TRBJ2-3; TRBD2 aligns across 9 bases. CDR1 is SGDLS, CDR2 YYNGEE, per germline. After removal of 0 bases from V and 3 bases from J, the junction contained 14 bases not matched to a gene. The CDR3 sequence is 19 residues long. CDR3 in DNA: TGTGCCAGCAGCGTAGCTGGGAGAGCTAGCGGGACGCCGACAGATACGCAGTATTTT. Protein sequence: CASSVAGRASGTPTDTQYF.

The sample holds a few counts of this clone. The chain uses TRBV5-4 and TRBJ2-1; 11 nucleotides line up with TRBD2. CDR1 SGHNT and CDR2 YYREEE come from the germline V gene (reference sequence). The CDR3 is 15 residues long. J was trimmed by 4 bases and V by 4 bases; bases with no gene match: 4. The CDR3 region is CASSQTSGAYNEQFF. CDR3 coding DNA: TGTGCCAGCAGCCAGACTAGCGGGGCTTACAATGAGCAGTTCTTC.

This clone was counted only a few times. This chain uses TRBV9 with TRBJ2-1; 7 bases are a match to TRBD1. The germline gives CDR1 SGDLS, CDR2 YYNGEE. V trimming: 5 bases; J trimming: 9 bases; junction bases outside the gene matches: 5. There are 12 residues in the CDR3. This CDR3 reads CASRRQGGEQFF. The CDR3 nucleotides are TGTGCCAGCAGGAGACAGGGCGGTGAGCAGTTCTTC.

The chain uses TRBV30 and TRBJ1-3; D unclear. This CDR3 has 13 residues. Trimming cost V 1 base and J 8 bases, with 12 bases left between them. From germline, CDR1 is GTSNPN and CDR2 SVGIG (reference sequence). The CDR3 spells CAWSAYNGDTIYF. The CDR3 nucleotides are TGTGCCTGGAGTGCCTATAACGGGGACACCATATATTTT.

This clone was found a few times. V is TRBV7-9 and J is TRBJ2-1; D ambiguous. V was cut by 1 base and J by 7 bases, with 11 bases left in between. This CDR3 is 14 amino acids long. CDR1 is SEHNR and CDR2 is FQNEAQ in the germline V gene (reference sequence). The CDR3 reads CASSLVAQGNEQFF. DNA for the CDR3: TGTGCCAGCAGCTTAGTAGCCCAAGGGAATGAGCAGTTCTTC. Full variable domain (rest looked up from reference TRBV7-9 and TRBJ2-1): DTGVSQNPRHKITKRGQNVTFRCDPISEHNRLYWYRQTLGQGPEFLTYFQNEAQLEKSRLLSDRFSAERPKGSFSTLEIQRTEQGDSAMYLCASSLVAQGNEQFFGPGTRLTVL.

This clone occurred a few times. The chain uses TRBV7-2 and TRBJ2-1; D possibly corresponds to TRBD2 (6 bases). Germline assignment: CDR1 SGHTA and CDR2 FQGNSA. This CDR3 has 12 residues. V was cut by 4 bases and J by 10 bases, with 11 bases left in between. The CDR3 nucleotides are TGTGCCAGCAGCTCTCTAGCGAGCGAGCAGTTCTTC. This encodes CASSSLASEQFF.

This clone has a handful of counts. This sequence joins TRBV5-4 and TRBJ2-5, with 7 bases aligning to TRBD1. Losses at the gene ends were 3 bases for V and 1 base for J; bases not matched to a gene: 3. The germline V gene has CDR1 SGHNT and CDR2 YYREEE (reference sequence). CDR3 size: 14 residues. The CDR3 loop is CASSSGQSQETQYF. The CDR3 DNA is TGTGCCAGCAGCTCGGGACAGTCCCAAGAGACCCAGTACTTC.

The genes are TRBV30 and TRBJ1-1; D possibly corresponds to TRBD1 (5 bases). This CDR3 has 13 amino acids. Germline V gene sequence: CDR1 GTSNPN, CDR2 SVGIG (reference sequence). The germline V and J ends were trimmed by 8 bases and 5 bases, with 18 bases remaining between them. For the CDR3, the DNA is TGTGCCGGCTCCCAGGGTTATGGAACTGAAGCTTTCTTT. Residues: CAGSQGYGTEAFF.

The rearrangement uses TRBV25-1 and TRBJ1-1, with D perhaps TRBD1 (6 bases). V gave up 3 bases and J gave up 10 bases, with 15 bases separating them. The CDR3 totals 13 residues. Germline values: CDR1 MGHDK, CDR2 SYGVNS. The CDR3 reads CASSEPPGGGAFF. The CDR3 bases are TGTGCCAGCAGTGAGCCCCCAGGAGGGGGAGCTTTCTTT.

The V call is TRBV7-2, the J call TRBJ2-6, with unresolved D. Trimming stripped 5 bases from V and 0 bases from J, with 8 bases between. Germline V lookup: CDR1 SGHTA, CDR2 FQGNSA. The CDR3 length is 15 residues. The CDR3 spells CASSLYNSGANVLTF. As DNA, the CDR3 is TGTGCCAGCAGCCTTTACAACTCTGGGGCCAACGTCCTGACTTTC.

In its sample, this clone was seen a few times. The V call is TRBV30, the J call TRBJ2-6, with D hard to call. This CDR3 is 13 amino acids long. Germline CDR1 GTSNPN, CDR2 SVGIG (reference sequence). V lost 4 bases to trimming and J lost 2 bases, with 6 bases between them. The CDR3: CAWKGTGANVLTF. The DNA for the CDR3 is TGTGCCTGGAAGGGCACTGGGGCCAACGTCCTGACTTTC.

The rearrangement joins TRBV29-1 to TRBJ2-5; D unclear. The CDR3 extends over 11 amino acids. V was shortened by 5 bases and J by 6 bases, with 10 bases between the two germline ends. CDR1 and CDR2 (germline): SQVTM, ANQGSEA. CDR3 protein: CSVLSPQTQYF. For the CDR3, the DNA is TGCAGCGTTTTATCCCCCCAGACCCAGTACTTC.

The CDR3 nucleotides are TGTGCCGGGCCCCCTAGCGGCCTCTACAATGAGCAGTTCTTC. As protein: CAGPPSGLYNEQFF. V and J are TRBV30 and TRBJ2-1, with TRBD2 matching 7 bases. The CDR3 totals 14 residues. Losses at the gene ends were 8 bases for V and 3 bases for J; bases not matched to a gene: 10. Germline V CDR1 and CDR2: GTSNPN, SVGIG (reference sequence).

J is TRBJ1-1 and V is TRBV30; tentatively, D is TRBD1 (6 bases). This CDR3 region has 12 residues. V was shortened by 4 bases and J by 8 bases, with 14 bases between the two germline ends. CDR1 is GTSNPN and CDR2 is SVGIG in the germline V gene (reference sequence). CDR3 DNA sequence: TGTGCCTGGAAACCCGGGACAACAGAAGCTTTCTTT. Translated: CAWKPGTTEAFF.